This T cell receptor (beta chain) was captured by sequencing in a study of shared T cell receptors in the human thymus. This table comes from immunoSEQ multiplex PCR, and its TCRdb copy is limited to in-frame clones, with some not included. The sample holds over 350,000 clones, roughly 94% seen once. The CDR3 contains 17 residues. In germline, CDR1 is KGHSH, CDR2 LQKENI. V lost 6 bases, J lost 7 bases, and 10 bases stayed unmatched. The genes are TRBV18 and TRBJ2-1; 15 bases align to TRBD2. This TCR was recovered from a human donor. The specimen was thymocytes. Here the CDR3 DNA reads TGTGCCAGCTCTCCTGGACTAGCGGGAGGGCCGGGGAATGAGCAGTTCTTC. This sequence encodes CASSPGLAGGPGNEQFF.